This T cell receptor beta chain was sequenced in a study of CD8 T cells in ankylosing spondylitis. Notes on the study in general: In ankylosing spondylitis blood, a motif of several highly homologous TCR beta variants appeared characteristic. Both synovial fluid and blood in reactive arthritis had previously been reported to carry some motif variants. The study looked at matched synovial fluid samples from ankylosing spondylitis patients. Disease-linked clones were reported to be significantly enriched there.

CDR1 and CDR2 (germline): LGHNA, YSLEER. Deletions cut 4 bases from V and 2 bases from J, with 13 bases between. The length of the CDR3 is 15 residues. Libraries of TCR beta came from quantitative 5'-RACE with molecular barcodes. TCRdb independently ran MiXCR on the 5' RACE reads; one entry per CDR3 protein. The sample includes about 500,000 distinct CDR3 sequences, under 5.5% seen only once; the top ten take around 3.5%. This clonotype was counted at least ten times. Its antigen is currently unknown. This clonotype was obtained from a male donor with ankylosing spondylitis. The chain uses TRBV4-3 and TRBJ2-3; D is possibly TRBD1 (6 bases). The sample comprised blood, either unsorted or a sorted T cell fraction (not recorded which). The CDR3 spells CASSPGTYSTDTQYF. Here the CDR3 DNA reads TGCGCCAGCAGCCCCGGGACATACTCCACAGATACGCAGTATTTT.